These 30 T cell receptor beta chains came from one sample sequenced in a study of molecular identifiers for immune sequencing clone quantification. A single record per CDR3 protein comes from TCRdb applying MiXCR to the PCR reads. The table shows 20,000 or so distinct CDR3 sequences, with 20% to 25% occurring only once. The sequenced material came from naive CD8+ T cells from blood, with Jurkat cell RNA spiked in. The subset was: FACS-sorted CD8+CD4-CCR7+CD45RA+ naive T cells. These TCRs come from a human donor in good health. Some libraries in this study had Jurkat cell RNA spiked in.

For this clonotype: The final CDR3 position lacks the conserved phenylalanine or tryptophan, pointing to a likely read error. The chain recombines TRBV27 with TRBJ2-5; D might be TRBD1 or TRBD2, each matching 5 bases. This CDR3 has 12 residues. In germline, CDR1 is MNHEY, CDR2 SMNVEV (reference sequence). V lost 5 bases to trimming and J lost 8 bases, with 12 bases between them. This chain's CDR3 is CASSPGTTTQYS. The DNA of the CDR3 is TGTGCCAGCAGTCCGGGGACGACCACCCAGTACTCC.

By share, this clonotype ranks as medium-sized. The chain has TRBV11-1 and TRBJ2-1, with D maybe TRBD2 (6 bases). Trimming left V 5 bases short and J 4 bases short, with 9 bases between. The germline CDR1 and CDR2 sequences are SGHAT and FQDESV (reference sequence). The CDR3 covers 13 residues. CDR3 protein: CASSPGVYNEQFF. As DNA, the CDR3 is TGTGCCAGCAGCCCGGGGGTTTACAATGAGCAGTTCTTC.

For this clonotype: Given a much more abundant clone one base away, this may be a read error. V gene TRBV9 combines with J gene TRBJ2-7, with no clear D. Germline CDR1 is SGDLS and CDR2 is YYNGEE. The CDR3 is 14 residues long. The CDR3 loop is CAGSVSTPTFEQYF. The CDR3 region has the DNA TGTGCCGGCAGCGTAAGCACCCCAACGTTCGAGCAGTACTTC. The variable domain in full, with the rest retrieved from reference TRBV9 and TRBJ2-7, is DSGVTQTPKHLITATGQRVTLRCSPRSGDLSVYWYQQSLDQGLQFLIQYYNGEERAKGNILERFSAQQFPDLHSELNLSSLELGDSALYFCAGSVSTPTFEQYFGPGTRLTVT.

The chain uses TRBV28 and TRBJ2-7; TRBD1 matches at 8 bases. Germline CDR1 and CDR2: MDHEN and SYDVKM. The V gene end was trimmed by 5 bases and the J gene end by 3 bases; junction bases not matched to a gene: 6. The length of the CDR3 is 14 residues. This chain's CDR3 is CASSPGQGGYEQYF. The CDR3 bases are TGTGCCAGCAGTCCAGGACAGGGAGGCTACGAGCAGTACTTC.

The sample holds a few counts of this clonotype. With a much larger clone just one base away, this may be a read error. The genes are TRBV4-1 and TRBJ2-1, with D possibly being TRBD1 (6 bases). The germline gives CDR1 MGHRA, CDR2 YSYEKL. The CDR3 is made up of 13 amino acids. With 3 bases removed from V and 15 bases from J, the gap between germline ends came to 18 bases. The CDR3 region is CASSHDQGSGMFF. CDR3 nucleotides: TGCGCCAGCAGCCATGACCAGGGGTCCGGCATGTTCTTC.

This clonotype is classed as medium-sized. The chain couples TRBV9 to TRBJ2-1; no clear D gene. Looked up from germline, CDR1 is SGDLS and CDR2 is YYNGEE. The germline V and J ends were trimmed by 0 bases and 8 bases, with 9 bases remaining between them. This CDR3 contains 13 residues. CDR3 DNA: TGTGCCAGCAGCGTAGTACAATGGCATGAGCAGTTCTTC. Translated, it gives CASSVVQWHEQFF.

The chain carries TRBV9 and TRBJ2-2, with 14 bases aligning to TRBD2. V shed 4 bases, J shed 5 bases, and the junction held 13 bases outside the gene matches. The CDR3 covers 19 residues. Germline CDR1 and CDR2: SGDLS and YYNGEE. CDR3 residues: CASSQPRTSGRSRTGELFF. The DNA of the CDR3 is TGTGCCAGCAGCCAACCTCGGACTAGCGGGAGGTCTCGGACCGGGGAGCTGTTTTTT.

The chain joins TRBV10-3 to TRBJ2-7; D is possibly TRBD1 or TRBD2 (5 bases each). Deletions cut 6 bases from V and 0 bases from J, with 12 bases between. Germline V gene data show CDR1 as ENHRY and CDR2 as SYGVKD. There are 14 residues in the CDR3. The CDR3 sequence: CAISGTESSYEQYF. The CDR3 DNA sequence: TGTGCCATCAGCGGGACGGAGAGCTCCTACGAGCAGTACTTC.

This clonotype was seen only a few times. V gene TRBV7-9 combines with J gene TRBJ2-3; possibly TRBD2 for D (5 bases). This CDR3 is 15 amino acids long. The V end was cut by 5 bases, the J end by 4 bases, with 16 bases between. Germline CDR1 SEHNR, CDR2 FQNEAQ (reference sequence). This CDR3 reads CASSQGFGVADTQYF. For the CDR3, the DNA is TGTGCCAGCAGCCAAGGTTTCGGGGTGGCAGATACGCAGTATTTT.

This chain uses TRBV9 with TRBJ2-1; 8 bases map to TRBD1. CDR1 and CDR2 (germline): SGDLS, YYNGEE. This CDR3 contains 14 residues. Trimming removed 3 bases from V and 1 base from J; junction bases left unmatched: 0. CDR3 amino acids: CASSGTGSYNEQFF. The CDR3 DNA reads as TGTGCCAGCAGCGGGACAGGGTCCTACAATGAGCAGTTCTTC.

This clonotype has at least ten counts. The J gene is TRBJ1-5, the V gene TRBV19, with no clear D. The CDR3 covers 15 residues. The germline CDR1 and CDR2 sequences are LNHDA and SQIVND (reference sequence). Trimming pared 4 bases from V and 4 bases from J, leaving 14 bases between. The CDR3 spells CASSTTNGGNQPQHF. The CDR3 DNA reads TGTGCCAGTAGTACTACTAACGGAGGAAATCAGCCCCAGCATTTT.

V usage is TRBV19 and J usage is TRBJ2-1, with TRBD1 matching 7 bases. This CDR3 is built from 15 residues. Germline assignment: CDR1 LNHDA and CDR2 SQIVND (reference sequence). The J segment lost 7 bases and the V segment lost 3 bases, leaving 9 bases of the junction unmatched. DNA of the CDR3: TGTGCCAGTAGTATGGAGACGAGACAGGGAAATGAGCAGTTCTTC. As protein: CASSMETRQGNEQFF.

This clonotype was observed many times. The chain carries TRBV5-1 and TRBJ2-3, with D perhaps being TRBD1 or TRBD2 (5 bases each). Between the trimmed V and J ends, which lost 7 bases and 3 bases, there was a span of 21 bases. Germline V gene sequence: CDR1 SGHRS, CDR2 YFSETQ. The CDR3 is 16 residues long. The CDR3 DNA is TGCGCCAGCCTCCCCTCAGAGGGAAGGGGTACAGATACGCAGTATTTT. It specifies CASLPSEGRGTDTQYF.

This clonotype came up many times. V gene TRBV7-6 combines with J gene TRBJ2-2; 7 positions match TRBD1. With V trimmed by 5 bases and J by 1 base, 4 bases remained unmatched. From germline, CDR1 is SGHVS and CDR2 FNYEAQ. There are 15 residues in the CDR3. The DNA for the CDR3 is TGTGCCAGCAGCCGACGGGACAGGAACACCGGGGAGCTGTTTTTT. It is translated as CASSRRDRNTGELFF.

In its sample, this clonotype was seen many times. The rearrangement uses TRBV4-3 and TRBJ2-1; 11 bases are a match to TRBD2. CDR3 length equals 15 residues. The ends lost 5 bases at V and 4 bases at J; junction bases unmatched: 4. Germline V gives CDR1 LGHNA, CDR2 YSLEER. CDR3 in amino acids: CASSWRLAGYNEQFF. CDR3 bases: TGCGCCAGCAGCTGGCGACTAGCGGGATACAATGAGCAGTTCTTC.

In its sample, this clonotype was seen a few times. V is TRBV15 and J is TRBJ2-1; 8 nucleotides line up with TRBD2. Per germline, CDR1 LNHNV and CDR2 YYDKDF (reference sequence). Trimming took 10 bases from V and 4 from J; bases not matched to a gene: 24. There are 19 residues in the CDR3. Here the CDR3 DNA reads TGTGCCATTTCAGGGGATCAGGGAACTCGACGGGAGGGTTACAATGAGCAGTTCTTC. It specifies CAISGDQGTRREGYNEQFF.

This clonotype was seen a few times. This could be a read error, since a much larger clone is one nucleotide away. This chain connects TRBV5-5 to TRBJ2-7; perhaps TRBD2 as D (5 bases). Germline CDR1 SGHKS, CDR2 YYEKEE (reference sequence). The CDR3 runs to 15 residues. The V end was cut by 6 bases, the J end by 2 bases, with 18 bases between. CDR3 bases: TGTGCCAGCACCGACCGGACTCCCTCCCCCTACGAGCAGTACTTC. Translated, it gives CASTDRTPSPYEQYF.

This clonotype showed up many times. The chain links TRBV28 to TRBJ2-1; no definite D call. Trimming took 7 bases from V and 0 from J, leaving 4 bases between them. In germline, CDR1 is MDHEN, CDR2 SYDVKM. CDR3 length: 12 amino acids. CDR3 loop: CASMDSYNEQFF. CDR3 nucleotide sequence: TGTGCCAGCATGGACTCCTACAATGAGCAGTTCTTC.

The gene calls are TRBV12-3 or TRBV12-4 and TRBJ2-3; 10 bases are a match to TRBD1. The CDR3 sequence is 16 residues long. With V trimmed by 3 bases and J by 1 base, 4 bases remained unmatched. The CDR3 coding sequence is TGTGCCAGCAGTTTCGGTGGGACAGGGGGCACAGATACGCAGTATTTT. As protein: CASSFGGTGGTDTQYF.

This clonotype has ten or more counts. The V gene is TRBV28, the J gene TRBJ2-5, with D possibly matching TRBD2 (7 bases). Germline CDR1 reads MDHEN; CDR2 reads SYDVKM. This CDR3 region has 12 residues. With 10 bases removed from V and 6 bases from J, the gap between germline ends came to 15 bases. In DNA, the CDR3 is TGTGCCACCCTGGAGGGGGGGAAGACCCAGTACTTC. Encoded protein: CATLEGGKTQYF.

Many counts were recorded for this clonotype. V usage is TRBV7-8 and J usage is TRBJ2-1, with a tentative D call TRBD1 (6 bases). The germline V gene has CDR1 SGHVS and CDR2 FQNEAQ. CDR3 size: 15 residues. Trimming cost V 1 base and J 2 bases, with 9 bases left between them. The CDR3 loop reads CASSLDGTPYNEQFF. The CDR3 DNA sequence: TGTGCCAGCAGCTTAGACGGGACACCCTACAATGAGCAGTTCTTC.

A few counts support this clonotype. The chain uses TRBV3-1 and TRBJ2-7, with 10 bases identical to TRBD2. V shed 2 bases and J 4 bases; nucleotides not matched to a gene: 11. The CDR3 spans 17 residues. The germline CDR1 and CDR2 sequences are LGHDT and YNNKEL (reference sequence). The CDR3 protein is CASSQRRASGSLYEQYF. The CDR3 DNA reads as TGTGCCAGCAGCCAAAGACGAGCTAGCGGGAGTTTGTACGAGCAGTACTTC.

The J gene is TRBJ2-1, the V gene TRBV28, with TRBD2 identical over 8 bases. There are 16 residues in the CDR3. V was pared by 3 bases and J by 4 bases, with 8 bases of the junction left unmatched. CDR1 MDHEN and CDR2 SYDVKM come from the germline V gene. The CDR3 sequence: CASSLDVSGTYNEQFF. The CDR3 DNA follows: TGTGCCAGCAGTTTGGACGTTAGCGGGACTTACAATGAGCAGTTCTTC.

This clonotype was counted at least ten times. This chain links TRBV28 with TRBJ2-7; TRBD1 agrees at 7 bases. The CDR3 runs 15 residues. Germline loops: CDR1 MDHEN, CDR2 SYDVKM. V shed 3 bases and J 0 bases; nucleotides not matched to a gene: 5. The CDR3 nucleotides are TGTGCCAGCAGTTTCAGGGGGTTATCCTCCTACGAGCAGTACTTC. It encodes CASSFRGLSSYEQYF.

This clonotype was counted at least ten times. V is TRBV9 and J is TRBJ2-7, with TRBD2 as a possible D gene (7 bases). The V end was cut by 2 bases, the J end by 1 base, with 16 bases between. CDR1 is SGDLS, CDR2 YYNGEE, per germline. CDR3 length equals 16 residues. This chain's CDR3 is CASSVRPGGNSYEQYF. In DNA, the CDR3 is TGTGCCAGCAGCGTCCGCCCGGGGGGCAATTCCTACGAGCAGTACTTC.

This clonotype was found a few times. The rearrangement joins TRBV5-1 to TRBJ2-7; 8 bases map to TRBD2. Trimming removed 0 bases from V and 4 bases from J; junction bases left unmatched: 6. The CDR3 covers 15 residues. Germline V gene sequence: CDR1 SGHRS, CDR2 YFSETQ. The CDR3 nucleotides are TGCGCCAGCAGCTTGGCCAGCGGGAGAAGTTACGAGCAGTACTTC. This encodes CASSLASGRSYEQYF.

By share, this clonotype ranks as medium-sized. CDR3 in DNA: TGTGCCAGCAGCATCCCCCTCGCGGGAGAAGGGTACAATGAGCAGTTCTTC. This codes for CASSIPLAGEGYNEQFF. The rearrangement uses TRBV13 and TRBJ2-1, with 7 bases fitting TRBD2. The germline gives CDR1 PRHDT, CDR2 FYEKMQ (reference sequence). Trimming took 5 bases from V and 4 from J; bases not matched to a gene: 14. The CDR3 totals 17 residues.

This clonotype is medium-sized within its sample. Here the CDR3 reads CATSESVYNEQFF. The CDR3 coding sequence is TGTGCCACCAGTGAGAGCGTCTACAATGAGCAGTTCTTC. V and J are TRBV24-1 and TRBJ2-1, with D unresolved. Germline CDR1 reads KGHDR; CDR2 reads SFDVKD. This CDR3 is 13 amino acids long. The V end lost 4 bases, the J end lost 3 bases, and 6 bases lay between the germline ends.

This clonotype has a handful of counts. The chain has TRBV5-4 and TRBJ2-5; D is unresolved. The V and J ends lost 3 bases and 7 bases respectively, with 7 bases between them. Germline V lookup: CDR1 SGHNT, CDR2 YYREEE (reference sequence). The CDR3 loop spans 11 amino acids. The CDR3 bases are TGTGCCAGCAGCTGGAGAGGGACCCAGTACTTC. This translates into CASSWRGTQYF. The whole variable domain, filled in from reference TRBV5-4 and TRBJ2-5, reads ETGVTQSPTHLIKTRGQQVTLRCSSQSGHNTVSWYQQALGQGPQFIFQYYREEENGRGNFPPRFSGLQFPNYSSELNVNALELDDSALYLCASSWRGTQYFGPGTRLLVL.

Ten or more counts support this clonotype. This chain joins TRBV29-1 and TRBJ2-7; 9 nucleotides line up with TRBD1. CDR3 length equals 14 residues. The V gene end was trimmed by 2 bases and the J gene end by 6 bases; junction bases not matched to a gene: 8. Per germline, CDR1 SQVTM and CDR2 ANQGSEA. CDR3 sequence reads: CSVELGTGLREQYF. The CDR3 bases are TGCAGCGTTGAATTGGGGACAGGGCTCCGCGAGCAGTACTTC.